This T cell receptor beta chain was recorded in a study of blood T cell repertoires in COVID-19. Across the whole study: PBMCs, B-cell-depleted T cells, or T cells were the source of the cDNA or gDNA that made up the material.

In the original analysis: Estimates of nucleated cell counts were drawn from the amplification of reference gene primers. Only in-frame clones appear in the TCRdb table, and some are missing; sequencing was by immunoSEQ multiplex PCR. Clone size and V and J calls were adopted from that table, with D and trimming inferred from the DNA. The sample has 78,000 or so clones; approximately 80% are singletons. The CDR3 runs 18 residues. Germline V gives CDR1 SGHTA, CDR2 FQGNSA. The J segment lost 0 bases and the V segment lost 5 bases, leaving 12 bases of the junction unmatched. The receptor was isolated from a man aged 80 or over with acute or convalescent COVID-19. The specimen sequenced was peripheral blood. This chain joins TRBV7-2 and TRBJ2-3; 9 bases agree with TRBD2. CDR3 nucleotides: TGTGCCAGCAGCCCGAAAGCGGGGGGAAGCACTAGCACAGATACGCAGTATTTT. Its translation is CASSPKAGGSTSTDTQYF.